The rows below give T cell receptor beta chains drawn from one sample of a study of OX40 agonist ivuxolimab in advanced cancers. Produced via immunoSEQ multiplex PCR; TCRdb's table is partial and in-frame only. Of around 100,000 clones listed, around 96% were seen once; the top ten hold about 2.1%. The starting material was CD4+ or CD8+ T cells sorted from blood, obtained in a trial of the OX40 agonist ivuxolimab. The receptors stem from an adult with an advanced solid tumor such as melanoma, head and neck, liver or kidney cancer. Each CDR3 is given with its conserved first and last residue. The D gene is left open where the match is weak. Size values are once, few and many counts, or a class for expanded clones, and some rows have none.

abundance,j_gene,v_gene,d_gene,CDR3nt,CDR3aa
-,TRBJ2-5,TRBV27,TRBD1,TGTGCCAGCAGGTCCTGGGACAGGGGAGAAGAGACCCAGTACTTC,CASRSWDRGEETQYF
once,TRBJ2-1,TRBV19,-,TGTGCCTCGGGGAGCTCCTACAATGAGCAGTTCTTC,CASGSSYNEQFF
-,TRBJ1-2,TRBV28,-,TGTGCCAGCAGTAGCAGAGGGGGATATGGCTACACCTTC,CASSSRGGYGYTF
-,TRBJ2-1,TRBV10-3,-,TGTGCCATCTCCCCAACGATCGGGAACAATGAGCAGTTCTTC,CAISPTIGNNEQFF
once,TRBJ1-1,TRBV7-9,-,TGTGCCAGCAGGCCTCAGAACGGGAACACTGAAGCTTTCTTT,CASRPQNGNTEAFF
few,TRBJ2-3,TRBV27,-,TGTGCCAGCAGTTTGGACCGTCACACAGATACGCAGTATTTT,CASSLDRHTDTQYF
-,TRBJ1-1,TRBV19,-,TGTGCCAGTCGGCTTAAAGGGAGAGGAGGTGGACATGAAACTTTCTTT,CASRLKGRGGGHETFF
-,TRBJ2-1,TRBV28,-,TGTGCCAGCAGCAACACGCCATTGGAGCAGTTCTTC,CASSNTPLEQFF
-,TRBJ1-1,TRBV5-6,TRBD1,TGTGCCAGCAGCTCAAGGGGACAGTGGAACACTGAAGCTTTCTTT,CASSSRGQWNTEAFF
once,TRBJ2-1,TRBV7-3,TRBD2,TGTGCCAGCAGCTTAAGCTCGGGGGGTCAGAATGAGCAGTTCTTC,CASSLSSGGQNEQFF
-,TRBJ1-6,TRBV7-9,-,TGTGCCAGCAGCTTACACTCACCCCTCCACTTT,CASSLHSPLHF
-,TRBJ2-7,TRBV15,TRBD1,TGTGCCACCAGCAGAGATGACGAGGGGACAGGGTGGTACGAGCAGTACTTC,CATSRDDEGTGWYEQYF
-,TRBJ2-1,TRBV7-9,TRBD2,TGTGCCAGCAGCCAACGACTAGCGGCCCACAATGAGCAGTTCTTC,CASSQRLAAHNEQFF
-,TRBJ2-2,TRBV10-3,TRBD1,TGTGCCTCGGGGCAGGGGGCAGACACCGGGGAGCTGTTTTTT,CASGQGADTGELFF
-,TRBJ2-7,TRBV5-6,TRBD2,TGTGCCAGCAGCTTGGTTGCGGGGGAGCGAGACGAGCAGTACTTC,CASSLVAGERDEQYF
-,TRBJ2-2,TRBV9,-,TGTGCCAGCAGCGCCGGAGGGGGCACCGGGGAGCTGTTTTTT,CASSAGGGTGELFF
-,TRBJ2-7,TRBV19,-,TGTGCCAGTAGTGAAGGGGTCGCTCGCTCCTACGAGCAGTACTTC,CASSEGVARSYEQYF
-,TRBJ2-5,TRBV28,TRBD1,TGTGCCACAAGCCCAAATCCGGACAGGGTAGGGGAGACCCAGTACTTC,CATSPNPDRVGETQYF
-,TRBJ1-1,TRBV6-5,-,TGTGCCAGCACGGACGGCGTCATGAACACTGAAGCTTTCTTT,CASTDGVMNTEAFF
-,TRBJ1-1,TRBV6-6,-,TGTGCCAGCATCACGGACAGAATGAACACTGAAGCTTTCTTT,CASITDRMNTEAFF
-,TRBJ2-2,TRBV19,-,TGTGCCACCTCCCCGGGACAGAACACCGGGGAGCTGTTTTTT,CATSPGQNTGELFF
-,TRBJ2-1,TRBV27,-,TGTGCCAGCAGCTCACTAGGGCGGGATGGTTCCAATGAGCAGTTCTTC,CASSSLGRDGSNEQFF
-,TRBJ2-7,TRBV7-9,TRBD1,TGTGCCAGCAGCCCCCCCTACGACAGGGCCGACTCCTACGAGCAGTACTTC,CASSPPYDRADSYEQYF
-,TRBJ2-7,TRBV15,-,TGTGCCACCAGCAGTTTCCGGGAGTCTTACGAGCAGTACTTC,CATSSFRESYEQYF
once,TRBJ2-5,TRBV28,TRBD1,TGTGCCAGCAGTTCCCTTAGACAGGGATTAGGGGAGACCCAGTACTTC,CASSSLRQGLGETQYF
-,TRBJ1-4,TRBV25-1,-,TGTGCCAGCAGTGAACTCGGAACTTCAAGTCGGGAAAAACTGTTTTTT,CASSELGTSSREKLFF
-,TRBJ2-2,TRBV6-5,-,TGTGCCAGCAGTTACGGGAGCATAACGGGGGAGCTGTTTTTT,CASSYGSITGELFF
few,TRBJ2-3,TRBV9,-,TGTGCCAGCAGCGTAGGAGGGAGCCTGACAGATACGCAGTATTTT,CASSVGGSLTDTQYF
-,TRBJ2-6,TRBV7-9,-,TGTGCCAGCAGCCGGGGGTTCCGGACCGCGGACGGGGCCAACGTCCTGACTTTC,CASSRGFRTADGANVLTF
-,TRBJ1-1,TRBV9,-,TGTGCCAGTTCCTCGGGGTCGAGTACTGAAGCTTTCTTT,CASSSGSSTEAFF
-,TRBJ2-3,TRBV25-1,-,TGTGCCAGCAGTGGATCGACTCGCGATACGCAGTATTTT,CASSGSTRDTQYF
once,TRBJ2-1,TRBV27,TRBD2,TGTGCCAGCGGGGAGCGGGAGGGTTACAATGAGCAGTTCTTC,CASGEREGYNEQFF
-,TRBJ1-3,TRBV28,-,TGTGCCAGCAGGGTTAGCGGGGGGGTAAGAAACACCATATATTTT,CASRVSGGVRNTIYF
once,TRBJ2-5,TRBV6-5,-,TGTGCCAGCAGTTTGGGGGGCCGAGAGACCCAGTACTTC,CASSLGGRETQYF
-,TRBJ2-1,TRBV4-2,-,TGTGCCAGCGGAAAGGGGGATGAGCAGTTCTTC,CASGKGDEQFF
-,TRBJ2-7,TRBV15,TRBD1,TGTGCCACCAGCAGAGACGAAACAGGGGTCTACGAGCAGTACTTC,CATSRDETGVYEQYF
-,TRBJ2-5,TRBV5-6,TRBD1,TGTGCCAGCAGCTACGGGACAGGGTTCCCCTCAGGGGAGACCCAGTACTTC,CASSYGTGFPSGETQYF
-,TRBJ2-3,TRBV28,-,TGTGCCAGCAGTAGAGCAGGGGTAGGCACAGATACGCAGTATTTT,CASSRAGVGTDTQYF
-,TRBJ2-1,TRBV7-9,-,TGTGCCAGCGCCCTAATAAATGAGCAGTTCTTC,CASALINEQFF
-,TRBJ2-7,TRBV27,TRBD2,TGTGCCAGCAGTTTACTAGCGGGGGGGACCTACGAGCAGTACTTC,CASSLLAGGTYEQYF
-,TRBJ2-7,TRBV5-1,-,TGCGCCAGCAGCTTGGCAGCCAGGGCAGGCGAGCAGTACTTC,CASSLAARAGEQYF
-,TRBJ1-5,TRBV6-1,-,TGTGCCAGCAGTGAACGTGGGGGCGCTTGGCATCAGCCCCAGCATTTT,CASSERGGAWHQPQHF
once,TRBJ2-7,TRBV28,-,TGTGCCAGCAGTTTAGGGCCGAGCTCCTACGAGCAGTACTTC,CASSLGPSSYEQYF
once,TRBJ1-1,TRBV7-9,TRBD1,TGTGCCAGCAGCGCGACGAAAAACAGGGGCATGAACACTGAAGCTTTCTTT,CASSATKNRGMNTEAFF
-,TRBJ2-7,TRBV19,-,TGTGCCAGTAGTATTATCTTCCAGAACTACGAGCAGTACTTC,CASSIIFQNYEQYF
-,TRBJ2-7,TRBV6-5,-,TGTGCCAGCAGCCAAGCCTGGCTAGTAATGGACGAGCAGTACTTC,CASSQAWLVMDEQYF
-,TRBJ2-7,TRBV18,-,TGTGCCAGCTCCCACCCCCAAACCTACGAGCAGTACTTC,CASSHPQTYEQYF
-,TRBJ2-5,TRBV2,-,TGTGCCAGCAGTGACGGCTACTCGTCAGAGGCCCAGTACTTC,CASSDGYSSEAQYF
-,TRBJ2-7,TRBV27,-,TGTGCCAGCAGTCCCACGTTGGGAGGCTACGAGCAGTACTTC,CASSPTLGGYEQYF
-,TRBJ1-6,TRBV4-1,-,TGCGCCAGCAGCCAAAAAGGGACGGGAAGCTCCTATAATTCACCCCTCCACTTT,CASSQKGTGSSYNSPLHF
-,TRBJ2-5,TRBV28,-,TGTGCCAGCAGTCTATCGACTGTTCCCCAAGAGACCCAGTACTTC,CASSLSTVPQETQYF